Presented here are 18 T cell receptor beta chains from one specimen sequenced in a study of blood T cell repertoires in COVID-19. Clones were sequenced by immunoSEQ multiplex PCR, and TCRdb holds only the in-frame ones, with some missing. The data hold approximately 300,000 clones, with around 90% observed a single time. Sequencing was done on a sample of peripheral blood. These receptors were collected from a woman aged 40 to 50 with acute or convalescent COVID-19.

This clone was seen a handful of times. Additional DNA sequences in this sample encode the identical CDR3. V usage is TRBV18 and J usage is TRBJ2-7, with D possibly matching TRBD2 (6 bases). The CDR3 runs to 14 residues. Trimming cost V 0 bases and J 6 bases, with 12 bases left between them. Germline CDR1 KGHSH, CDR2 LQKENI. CDR3 nucleotides: TGTGCCAGCTCACCACCGGGGCGGGGACGCGAGCAGTACGTC. Translated: CASSPPGRGREQYV.

The chain carries TRBV6-6 and TRBJ1-3; maybe TRBD1 (6 bases). The CDR3 consists of 13 residues. Germline values: CDR1 MNHNY, CDR2 SVGAGI (reference sequence). Trimming left V 5 bases short and J 4 bases short, with 9 bases between. CDR3 sequence: CASSTDRGNTIYF. The DNA for the CDR3 is TGTGCCAGCAGTACCGACAGGGGAAACACCATATATTTT.

The chain carries TRBV28 and TRBJ1-1; a weak D match, TRBD1 (6 bases). Looked up from germline, CDR1 is MDHEN and CDR2 is SYDVKM. Deletions cut 8 bases from V and 2 bases from J, with 9 bases between. CDR3 length: 12 residues. CDR3 residues: CASGTTNTEAFF. In DNA form, the CDR3 reads TGTGCCAGCGGGACAACTAACACTGAAGCTTTCTTT.

The chain is built from TRBV3-1 (or the pseudogene TRBV3-2) and TRBJ1-1; 7 nucleotides agree with TRBD1. CDR1 is LGHDT, CDR2 YNNKEL, per germline (reference sequence). This CDR3 region has 14 residues. The J segment lost 6 bases and the V segment lost 3 bases, leaving 7 bases of the junction unmatched. Written as DNA, the CDR3 is TGTGCCAGCAGCCATTCTAGGGGGCAGGCTGAAGCTTTCTTT. This sequence encodes CASSHSRGQAEAFF.

This clone has just one count. This chain links TRBV30 with TRBJ1-5; perhaps TRBD1 as D (6 bases). V dropped 5 bases and J dropped 4 bases, with 12 bases sitting between them. The CDR3 sequence is 13 residues long. Germline V lookup: CDR1 GTSNPN, CDR2 SVGIG (reference sequence). The CDR3 sequence: CAWATGLNQPQHF. Here the CDR3 DNA reads TGTGCCTGGGCTACAGGGTTAAATCAGCCCCAGCATTTT.

The chain uses TRBV24-1 and TRBJ2-3; 10 bases line up with TRBD2. Germline-derived CDR1 and CDR2 are KGHDR and SFDVKD. The CDR3 is 16 amino acids. The V segment lost 1 base and the J segment 5 bases; nucleotides outside the gene matches: 5. CDR3 region: CATSDFEAGGQDTQYF. The CDR3 region has the DNA TGTGCCACCAGTGATTTCGAAGCGGGGGGGCAAGATACGCAGTATTTT.

V and J are TRBV5-1 and TRBJ2-2, with TRBD2 matching 10 bases. V was clipped by 2 bases and J by 3 bases; unmatched bases: 1. This CDR3 is built from 15 residues. From germline, CDR1 is SGHRS and CDR2 YFSETQ. CDR3 sequence (DNA): TGCGCCAGCAGCTTACTAGCGGGGTACACCGGGGAGCTGTTTTTT. This gives the protein CASSLLAGYTGELFF.

The V gene is TRBV7-8, the J gene TRBJ2-1; TRBD2 matches 8 bases. The CDR3 has 17 residues. J lost 3 bases, V lost 0 bases, and 7 bases had no gene match. Germline V gene sequence: CDR1 SGHVS, CDR2 FQNEAQ. CDR3 sequence (DNA): TGTGCCAGCAGCTTAGCGATCCGGGCGGGGGGCTACAATGAGCAGTTCTTC. This sequence encodes CASSLAIRAGGYNEQFF.

The chain joins TRBV10-2 to TRBJ2-5, with 8 positions matching TRBD2. The length of the CDR3 is 14 residues. The germline gives CDR1 WSHSY, CDR2 SAAADI. With 7 bases clipped from V and 7 bases from J, the junction kept 11 bases outside the gene matches. CDR3 sequence (DNA): TGCGCCAGCAAAGGCGGGGGGCGCGGGGGGACCCAGTACTTC. Its protein product is CASKGGGRGGTQYF.

V gene TRBV14 combines with J gene TRBJ2-6; possibly TRBD1 for D (6 bases). V was cut by 2 bases and J by 1 base, with 6 bases left in between. Germline V gene sequence: CDR1 SGHDN, CDR2 FVKESK. This CDR3 contains 15 residues. The CDR3 protein is CASSQQGSGANVLTF. CDR3 DNA: TGTGCCAGCAGCCAACAGGGGTCTGGGGCCAACGTCCTGACTTTC. Together with reference TRBV14 and TRBJ2-6, the CDR3 gives the full variable domain: EAGVTQFPSHSVIEKGQTVTLRCDPISGHDNLYWYRRVMGKEIKFLLHFVKESKQDESGMPNNRFLAERTGGTYSTLKVQPAELEDSGVYFCASSQQGSGANVLTFGAGSRLTVL.

The V call is TRBV10-3, the J call TRBJ1-3; D unclear. The V gene's germline CDR1 is ENHRY and CDR2 SYGVKD. Trimming pared 3 bases from V and 4 bases from J, leaving 13 bases between. The CDR3 is made up of 15 amino acids. CDR3 region: CAISDGRAGGNTIYF. The CDR3 coding sequence is TGTGCCATCAGTGACGGGAGGGCGGGCGGAAACACCATATATTTT.

The V call is TRBV2, the J call TRBJ2-3, with D perhaps TRBD2 (7 bases). Germline lookup yields CDR1 SNHLY and CDR2 FYNNEI. The CDR3 sequence is 16 residues long. The ends were cut back, 5 bases at V and 0 bases at J, with 15 bases in the middle. The CDR3 coding sequence is TGTGCCAGCAGTTGGGCGGGGGCCCCTAGCACAGATACGCAGTATTTT. Translated: CASSWAGAPSTDTQYF.

The rearrangement uses TRBV5-6 and TRBJ1-2; weak D call: TRBD1 (6 bases). Germline V lookup: CDR1 SGHDT, CDR2 YYEEEE. Trimming shortened V by 8 bases and J by 8 bases, and 16 bases separated the two germline ends. The CDR3 sequence is 12 residues long. CDR3: CASTYRDGGYTF. The DNA for the CDR3 is TGTGCCAGTACCTACAGGGACGGCGGCTACACCTTC.

The chain uses TRBV7-9 and TRBJ1-5, with D hard to call. In germline, CDR1 is SEHNR, CDR2 FQNEAQ (reference sequence). The CDR3 extends over 13 amino acids. V was cut by 4 bases and J by 11 bases, with 15 bases left in between. DNA for the CDR3: TGTGCCAGCAGCTCCCCTCTAGATCCGTCCCAGCATTTT. Its translation is CASSSPLDPSQHF. The full variable domain, rest sourced from reference TRBV7-9 and TRBJ1-5, is DTGVSQNPRHKITKRGQNVTFRCDPISEHNRLYWYRQTLGQGPEFLTYFQNEAQLEKSRLLSDRFSAERPKGSFSTLEIQRTEQGDSAMYLCASSSPLDPSQHFGDGTRLSIL.

V is TRBV13 and J is TRBJ1-1; the match to TRBD1 covers 8 bases. Germline-derived CDR1 and CDR2 are PRHDT and FYEKMQ (reference sequence). This CDR3 comprises 15 residues. Unmatched junction bases numbered 6, after V lost 5 bases and J lost 1 base. In nucleotides, the CDR3 is TGTGCCAGCAGCCCGCCGGACAGGGAGAACACTGAAGCTTTCTTT. This codes for CASSPPDRENTEAFF. The full variable domain, in which reference TRBV13 and TRBJ1-1 provide the parts outside the CDR3, is AAGVIQSPRHLIKEKRETATLKCYPIPRHDTVYWYQQGPGQDPQFLISFYEKMQSDKGSIPDRFSAQQFSDYHSELNMSSLELGDSALYFCASSPPDRENTEAFFGQGTRLTVV.

This clone has a single count. J is TRBJ1-2 and V is TRBV2; 8 bases match TRBD1. Germline CDR1 and CDR2: SNHLY and FYNNEI. V dropped 6 bases and J dropped 2; count of bases not matched to a gene: 8. CDR3 size: 15 residues. The CDR3: CASRPGTGGNYGYTF. The CDR3 DNA reads as TGTGCCAGCAGGCCCGGGACAGGAGGGAACTATGGCTACACCTTC.

The J gene is TRBJ1-1, the V gene TRBV19, with 9 bases identical to TRBD1. The V gene end was trimmed by 6 bases and the J gene end by 3 bases; junction bases not matched to a gene: 5. Germline loops: CDR1 LNHDA, CDR2 SQIVND (reference sequence). This CDR3 region has 14 residues. The CDR3 loop is CASSRQGVDTEAFF. CDR3 bases: TGTGCCAGTAGCCGACAGGGGGTTGACACTGAAGCTTTCTTT.

The chain employs TRBV18 and TRBJ1-1; no definite D call. The V end was cut by 8 bases, the J end by 5 bases, with 15 bases between. The V gene's germline CDR1 is KGHSH and CDR2 LQKENI. This CDR3 is built from 13 residues. CDR3 in DNA: TGTGCCAGCACCTCAGGTGGATGGACTGAAGCTTTCTTT. It yields the protein CASTSGGWTEAFF.